Shown below are 21 T cell receptor beta chains from a single sample sequenced in a study of T cell responses to AZD1222 COVID-19 vaccine. Assay used: immunoSEQ multiplex PCR; TCRdb lists only in-frame clones, some missing. The table shows 60,000 to 70,000 clones, with roughly 87% occurring only once. Sequencing used peripheral blood, obtained on day 0 of AZD1222 vaccination. These receptors all come from an adult in good health.

The chain is built from TRBV19 and TRBJ1-5; TRBD1 agrees at 8 bases. Trimming at V came to 5 bases and at J to 6 bases, leaving 9 bases not matched to a gene. This CDR3 has 15 residues. CDR1 LNHDA and CDR2 SQIVND come from the germline V gene (reference sequence). In nucleotides, the CDR3 is TGTGCCAGTAGTGTACTTGGACAGGGAAGTCAGCCCCAGCATTTT. It translates to CASSVLGQGSQPQHF. The whole variable domain, remainder taken from reference TRBV19 and TRBJ1-5, is DGGITQSPKYLFRKEGQNVTLSCEQNLNHDAMYWYRQDPGQGLRLIYYSQIVNDFQKGDIAEGYSVSREKKESFPLTVTSAQKNPTAFYLCASSVLGQGSQPQHFGDGTRLSIL.

The genes are TRBV7-8 and TRBJ1-3; tentatively, D is TRBD1 (5 bases). CDR3 length: 15 amino acids. V was pared by 3 bases and J by 0 bases, with 9 bases between. In germline, CDR1 is SGHVS, CDR2 FQNEAQ. The CDR3 nucleotides read TGTGCCAGCAGCTTCTCGGACAACTCTGGAAACACCATATATTTT. The encoded protein is CASSFSDNSGNTIYF. Together with reference TRBV7-8 and TRBJ1-3, the CDR3 gives the full variable domain: GAGVSQSPRYKVAKRGQDVALRCDPISGHVSLFWYQQALGQGPEFLTYFQNEAQLDKSGLPSDRFFAERPEGSVSTLKIQRTQQEDSAVYLCASSFSDNSGNTIYFGEGSWLTVV.

V usage is TRBV19 and J usage is TRBJ1-4, with TRBD1 matching 7 bases. Trimming cost V 6 bases and J 8 bases; bases outside gene matches: 6. The CDR3 consists of 13 residues. Germline CDR1 and CDR2: LNHDA and SQIVND (reference sequence). CDR3 DNA: TGTGCCAGTAGCATTACAGGGGCAGAAAAACTGTTTTTT. It is translated as CASSITGAEKLFF.

In its sample, this clone was seen a few times. The CDR3 is CASSPRSPGTDTQYF. CDR3 sequence (DNA): TGTGCCAGCAGCCCCCGGTCCCCGGGCACAGATACGCAGTATTTT. The rearrangement uses TRBV7-2 and TRBJ2-3; D call uncertain. The V and J ends lost 5 bases and 1 base respectively, with 13 bases between them. Germline V lookup: CDR1 SGHTA, CDR2 FQGNSA. The CDR3 runs 15 residues.

The genes are TRBV3-1 (or the pseudogene TRBV3-2) and TRBJ2-2; 13 bases are a match to TRBD2. Unmatched junction bases numbered 4, after V lost 1 base and J lost 5 bases. The CDR3 has 17 amino acids. CDR1 is LGHDT and CDR2 is YNNKEL in the germline V gene (reference sequence). The CDR3 sequence is CASSQVTSGGATGELFF. CDR3 coding DNA: TGTGCCAGCAGCCAAGTCACTAGCGGGGGGGCAACCGGGGAGCTGTTTTTT.

The chain is built from TRBV7-9 and TRBJ2-2, with 8 bases identical to TRBD2. Germline CDR1 is SEHNR and CDR2 is FQNEAQ (reference sequence). The CDR3 is 17 amino acids. The V segment lost 4 bases and the J segment 2 bases; nucleotides outside the gene matches: 9. CDR3 DNA sequence: TGTGCCAGCAGCTCCCCCATAGCGGGGATAAACACCGGGGAGCTGTTTTTT. Translating gives CASSSPIAGINTGELFF.

This clone was counted a few times. The chain uses TRBV3-1 (or the pseudogene TRBV3-2) and TRBJ1-4; maybe TRBD1 (6 bases). This CDR3 has 16 amino acids. V lost 4 bases to trimming and J lost 3 bases, with 15 bases between them. Germline values: CDR1 LGHDT, CDR2 YNNKEL (reference sequence). The CDR3 spells CASSPVDRGSNEKLFF. In DNA form, the CDR3 reads TGTGCCAGCAGCCCAGTGGACAGAGGGTCTAATGAAAAACTGTTTTTT.

This rearrangement joins TRBV28 to TRBJ2-1; D possibly corresponds to TRBD1 (7 bases). V lost 5 bases to trimming and J lost 0 bases, with 14 bases between them. The CDR3 totals 16 residues. The V gene's germline CDR1 is MDHEN and CDR2 SYDVKM. The CDR3 sequence is CASSQGGRSSYNEQFF. The CDR3 DNA is TGTGCCAGCAGTCAGGGGGGTCGGAGCTCCTACAATGAGCAGTTCTTC.

The rearrangement links TRBV6-5 to TRBJ2-5, with D possibly TRBD2 on 5 matching bases. CDR1 is MNHEY, CDR2 SVGAGI, per germline. V was trimmed by 11 bases and J by 2 bases, leaving 18 bases between them. This CDR3 has 14 amino acids. The CDR3, as DNA: TGTGCCGACGGGGAACCGACGGGGCAAGAGACCCAGTACTTC. Residues: CADGEPTGQETQYF.

In this sample, this clone turned up once. The chain links TRBV11-3 to TRBJ2-3; D not certain. CDR1 and CDR2 (germline): SGHNT, YENEEA. V dropped 3 bases and J dropped 0 bases, with 7 bases sitting between them. The CDR3 is 14 residues long. The CDR3, as DNA: TGTGCCAGCAGCTTGGACGGGAGCACAGATACGCAGTATTTT. As protein: CASSLDGSTDTQYF.

The V call is TRBV10-3, the J call TRBJ1-2; TRBD1 is a possible D gene (5 bases). Trimming took 10 bases from V and 6 from J, leaving 21 bases between them. Germline CDR1 and CDR2: ENHRY and SYGVKD. CDR3 length: 14 amino acids. Written as DNA, the CDR3 is TGTGCCACCTACCCGGGGGGGAGGGTAGATGGCTACACCTTC. This sequence encodes CATYPGGRVDGYTF.

The V call is TRBV10-3, the J call TRBJ2-5; D is ambiguous. Trimming removed 8 bases at V and 3 bases at J, with 7 bases between. There are 11 residues in the CDR3. Germline V gene lookup returns CDR1 ENHRY and CDR2 SYGVKD. The CDR3, as DNA: TGTGCCATCCGAGAAGAAGAGACCCAGTACTTC. Its protein is CAIREEETQYF.

The rearrangement joins TRBV9 to TRBJ1-2; D is unclear. Trimming cost V 0 bases and J 4 bases, with 10 bases left between them. The CDR3 sequence is 14 residues long. Germline V gene data show CDR1 as SGDLS and CDR2 as YYNGEE. The CDR3 DNA reads TGTGCCAGCAGCGTAGAGGCGCTGGGCTATGGCTACACCTTC. Protein: CASSVEALGYGYTF.

The V gene is TRBV2, the J gene TRBJ1-4, with D possibly TRBD1 on 5 matching bases. The V end was cut by 4 bases, the J end by 8 bases, with 8 bases between. Germline assignment: CDR1 SNHLY and CDR2 FYNNEI. CDR3 length: 12 residues. CDR3 sequence: CASSAGFEKLFF. CDR3 DNA sequence: TGTGCCAGCAGTGCAGGGTTCGAAAAACTGTTTTTT.

The chain's CDR3 is CASSQDGLAGPGELFF. CDR3 coding DNA: TGTGCCAGCAGCCAAGATGGTTTAGCGGGGCCCGGGGAGCTGTTTTTT. This chain links TRBV3-1 (or the pseudogene TRBV3-2) with TRBJ2-2; 8 bases fit TRBD2. V gave up 0 bases and J gave up 6 bases; unmatched junction bases: 6. Per the germline V gene, CDR1 is LGHDT and CDR2 is YNNKEL (reference sequence). The CDR3 sequence is 16 residues long.

The chain links TRBV6-5 to TRBJ1-2, with D perhaps matching TRBD1 (6 bases). Germline CDR1 reads MNHEY; CDR2 reads SVGAGI. V lost 2 bases to trimming and J lost 4 bases, with 14 bases between them. This CDR3 has 15 amino acids. The CDR3 nucleotides read TGTGCCAGCAGTTACGGGGGGGGCGCAGGCTATGGCTACACCTTC. The encoded protein is CASSYGGGAGYGYTF.

Written as DNA, the CDR3 is TGTGCCAGCAGCTTCCAGGGGACCTACTATAGCAATCAGCCCCAGCATTTT. Translated, it gives CASSFQGTYYSNQPQHF. V is TRBV5-8 and J is TRBJ1-5, with a tentative D call TRBD1 (6 bases). Germline V gene lookup returns CDR1 SGHTS and CDR2 YDEGEE. V was cut by 2 bases and J by 0 bases, with 15 bases left in between. This CDR3 contains 17 residues.

The chain joins TRBV30 to TRBJ2-5; possible D gene TRBD2, 6 bases. V shed 2 bases and J shed 2 bases, with 12 bases lying between them. CDR1 and CDR2 from the germline V gene are GTSNPN and SVGIG (reference sequence). The CDR3 spans 14 residues. Written as DNA, the CDR3 is TGTGCCTGGAGTATTGGCGGGGATCAAGAGACCCAGTACTTC. It is translated as CAWSIGGDQETQYF. The full variable domain, with the rest looked up from reference TRBV30 and TRBJ2-5, is SQTIHQWPATLVQPVGSPLSLECTVEGTSNPNLYWYRQAAGRGLQLLFYSVGIGQISSEVPQNLSASRPQDRQFILSSKKLLLSDSGFYLCAWSIGGDQETQYFGPGTRLLVL.

This clone was observed a single time. This chain uses TRBV25-1 with TRBJ1-6; D remains unclear. CDR3 length equals 15 residues. Trimming cost V 7 bases and J 11 bases, with 21 bases left between them. The germline CDR1 and CDR2 sequences are MGHDK and SYGVNS. The chain's CDR3 is CASIRTIVENTPLHF. The CDR3 coding sequence is TGTGCCAGCATCCGGACGATTGTGGAGAACACACCCCTCCACTTT. The entire variable domain, with the rest obtained from reference TRBV25-1 and TRBJ1-6, is as follows: EADIYQTPRYLVIGTGKKITLECSQTMGHDKMYWYQQDPGMELHLIHYSYGVNSTEKGDLSSESTVSRIRTEHFPLTLESARPSHTSQYLCASIRTIVENTPLHFGNGTRLTVT.

The chain has TRBV7-8 and TRBJ1-1; TRBD1 agrees at 8 bases. The CDR3 covers 15 residues. The ends lost 1 base at V and 8 bases at J; junction bases unmatched: 9. Germline-derived CDR1 and CDR2 are SGHVS and FQNEAQ. The CDR3 is CASSLVDRVLGEAFF. The CDR3 coding sequence is TGTGCCAGCAGCTTAGTGGACAGGGTTTTAGGGGAAGCTTTCTTT.

The genes are TRBV2 and TRBJ1-1; tentatively, D is TRBD1 (5 bases). CDR1 and CDR2 from the germline V gene are SNHLY and FYNNEI. CDR3 size: 14 residues. Trimming cost V 6 bases and J 10 bases, with 21 bases left between them. In DNA, the CDR3 is TGTGCCAGCAGCCCTAGCAACGTCCGGAGGGGAGCTTTCTTT. Its protein is CASSPSNVRRGAFF.